This T cell receptor beta chain was recorded in a study of CD8 T cells in ankylosing spondylitis. Whole-study results and caveats: Clones tied to disease were said to be significantly enriched in matched ankylosing spondylitis synovial fluid. Characteristic of ankylosing spondylitis blood, it appeared, was a TCR beta motif comprising roughly eight highly homologous variants. There were earlier reports of some motif variants in reactive arthritis synovial fluid and blood.

In its sample, this clonotype was seen a few times. As yet, its antigen is unknown. Germline CDR1 reads SGHVS; CDR2 reads FQNEAQ. V gave up 1 base and J gave up 4 bases; unmatched junction bases: 6. The CDR3 consists of 16 residues. With molecular barcodes, quantitative 5'-RACE was used to make the TCR beta libraries. TCRdb re-analysed the 5' RACE reads in MiXCR, keeping a single row per CDR3 protein. Altogether a few hundred thousand distinct CDR3 sequences are present, 15% to 20% being singletons, with the ten largest covering around 33%. The rearrangement links TRBV7-8 to TRBJ2-3; 9 bases are shared with TRBD2. The source material was blood, either unsorted or a sorted T cell fraction (not recorded which). This sequence originates from a male donor with ankylosing spondylitis or in good health (not recorded which). In DNA, the CDR3 is TGTGCCAGCAGCTTAGGACTAGCGGTTAGGTCAGATACGCAGTATTTT. Amino acids: CASSLGLAVRSDTQYF.